Each of the 7 T cell receptor beta chains below was sequenced from the same sample in a study of early T cells in non-severe SARS-CoV-2 infection. TCRdb ran MiXCR on the 5' RACE reads and lists one entry per CDR3 protein. The sample includes 30,000 or so distinct CDR3 sequences, around 5% of them seen just once. The material sequenced was whole blood. Source of these receptors: an adult who was a healthcare worker with PCR-confirmed SARS-CoV-2 infection or an uninfected control (not recorded which).

Here the CDR3 reads CASSLPGGTQPRVDVYEQYF. In nucleotides, the CDR3 is TGTGCCAGCAGTTTACCGGGCGGGACACAACCCCGGGTCGACGTCTACGAGCAGTACTTC. The chain has TRBV28 and TRBJ2-7; D could derive from TRBD1 or TRBD2 (6 bases each). With 2 bases removed from V and 3 bases from J, the gap between germline ends came to 29 bases. This CDR3 spans 20 amino acids. Germline-derived CDR1 and CDR2 are MDHEN and SYDVKM.

This clonotype showed up many times. This rearrangement joins TRBV7-9 to TRBJ1-1, with no clear D. CDR3 length equals 18 residues. Trimming removed 1 base from V and 1 base from J, with 19 bases in between. Germline CDR1 and CDR2: SEHNR and FQNEAQ (reference sequence). The CDR3 bases are TGTGCCAGCAGCTTAGGAAGGCCTCCGAGTAAGAAGAACACTGAAGCTTTCTTT. This translates into CASSLGRPPSKKNTEAFF.

This clonotype was counted many times. CDR3: CASSSLKAGASDTQYF. CDR3 DNA sequence: TGCGCCAGCAGCTCCCTGAAAGCGGGAGCCTCAGATACGCAGTATTTT. The chain couples TRBV5-1 to TRBJ2-3, with 8 bases identical to TRBD2. Losses at the gene ends were 3 bases for V and 4 bases for J; bases not matched to a gene: 10. Germline values: CDR1 SGHRS, CDR2 YFSETQ. The CDR3 has 16 residues.

This clonotype has a handful of counts. V is TRBV6-5 and J is TRBJ2-7; 7 nucleotides align to TRBD1. Germline values: CDR1 MNHEY, CDR2 SVGAGI. After removal of 2 bases from V and 0 bases from J, the junction contained 4 bases not matched to a gene. The CDR3 runs to 15 residues. Written as DNA, the CDR3 is TGTGCCAGCAGTTACGGGACAGCCTTCTCCTACGAGCAGTACTTC. It translates to CASSYGTAFSYEQYF.

The sample holds many counts of this clonotype. The genes are TRBV4-1 and TRBJ2-1, with a tentative D call TRBD2 (7 bases). This CDR3 region has 17 residues. V was pared by 1 base and J by 0 bases, with 13 bases between. Per germline, CDR1 MGHRA and CDR2 YSYEKL. DNA of the CDR3: TGCGCCAGCAGCCAAGCTAGGGGGGACTACTCCTACAATGAGCAGTTCTTC. It codes for CASSQARGDYSYNEQFF.

This clonotype was recorded at least ten times. The chain has TRBV7-8 and TRBJ2-2; TRBD1 matches 7 bases. Germline CDR1 SGHVS, CDR2 FQNEAQ. V was pared by 11 bases and J by 2 bases, with 8 bases of the junction left unmatched. The CDR3 loop spans 14 amino acids. CDR3 coding DNA: TGTGCCGATACCGGGACAGCCAACACCGGGGAGCTGTTTTTT. Amino acid sequence: CADTGTANTGELFF.

This clonotype was detected many times. The chain recombines TRBV18 with TRBJ1-2; 9 bases fit TRBD1. This CDR3 is 13 amino acids long. The V gene's germline CDR1 is KGHSH and CDR2 LQKENI. Trimming took 2 bases from V and 8 from J; bases not matched to a gene: 3. CDR3 coding DNA: TGTGCCAGCTCACCAAGGACAGGGGAAGGCTACACCTTC. Its protein product is CASSPRTGEGYTF.